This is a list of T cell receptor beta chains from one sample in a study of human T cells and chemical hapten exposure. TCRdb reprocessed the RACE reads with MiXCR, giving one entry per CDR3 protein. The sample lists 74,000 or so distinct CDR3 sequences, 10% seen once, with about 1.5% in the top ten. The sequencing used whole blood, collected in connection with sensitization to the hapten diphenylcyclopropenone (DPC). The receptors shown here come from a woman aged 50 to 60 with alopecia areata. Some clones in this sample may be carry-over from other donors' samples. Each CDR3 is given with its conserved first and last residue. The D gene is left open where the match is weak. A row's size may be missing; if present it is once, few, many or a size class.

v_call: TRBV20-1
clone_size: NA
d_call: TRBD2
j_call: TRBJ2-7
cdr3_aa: CSARGSGTSGRFSYEQYF
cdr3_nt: TGCAGTGCCCGCGGATCCGGGACTAGCGGGAGGTTTTCCTACGAGCAGTACTTC

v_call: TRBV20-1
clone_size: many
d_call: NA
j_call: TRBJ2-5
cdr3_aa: CSASTWGANQETQYF
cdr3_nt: TGCAGTGCTTCAACCTGGGGAGCAAACCAAGAGACCCAGTACTTC

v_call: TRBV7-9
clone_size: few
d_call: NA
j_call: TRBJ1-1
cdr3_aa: CAGSGVNTEAFF
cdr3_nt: TGTGCCGGAAGCGGGGTGAACACTGAAGCTTTCTTT

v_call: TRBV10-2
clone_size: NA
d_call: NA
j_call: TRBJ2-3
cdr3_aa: CASTAEGSGTDTQYF
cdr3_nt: TGCGCCAGCACAGCCGAGGGAAGCGGCACAGATACGCAGTATTTT

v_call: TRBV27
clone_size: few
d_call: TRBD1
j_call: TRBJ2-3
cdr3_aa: CASSLRGQSTQWDTQYF
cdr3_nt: TGTGCCAGCAGTTTAAGGGGACAGAGCACACAGTGGGATACGCAGTATTTT

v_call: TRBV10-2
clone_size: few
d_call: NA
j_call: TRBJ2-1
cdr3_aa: CASMLGSPGNEQFF
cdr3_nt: TGCGCCAGCATGCTGGGGAGCCCAGGGAATGAGCAGTTCTTC

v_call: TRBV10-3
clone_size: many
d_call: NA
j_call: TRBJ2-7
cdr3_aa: CAISRGAPDEQYF
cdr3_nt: TGTGCCATCAGCAGGGGCGCTCCAGACGAGCAGTACTTC

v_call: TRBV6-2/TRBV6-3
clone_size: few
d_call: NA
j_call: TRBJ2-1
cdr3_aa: CASKSSRASSSYNEQFF
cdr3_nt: TGTGCCAGCAAAAGTTCCCGGGCGAGTAGCTCCTACAATGAGCAGTTCTTC

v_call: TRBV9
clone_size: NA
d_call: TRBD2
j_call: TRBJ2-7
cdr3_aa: CASSAGTSGTHEQYF
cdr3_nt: TGTGCCAGCAGCGCCGGGACTAGCGGGACCCACGAGCAGTACTTC

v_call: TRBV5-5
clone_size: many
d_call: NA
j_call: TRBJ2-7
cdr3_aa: CASSLDRATYEQYF
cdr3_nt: TGTGCCAGCAGCTTGGATCGGGCCACCTACGAGCAGTACTTC

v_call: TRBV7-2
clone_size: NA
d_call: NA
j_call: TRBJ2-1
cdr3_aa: CASSSVFNYNEQFF
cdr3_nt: TGTGCCAGCAGCTCCGTCTTTAACTACAATGAGCAGTTCTTC

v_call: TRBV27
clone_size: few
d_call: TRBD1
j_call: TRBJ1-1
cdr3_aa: CASSGGTANTEAFF
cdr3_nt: TGTGCCAGCAGTGGGGGGACAGCAAACACTGAAGCTTTCTTT

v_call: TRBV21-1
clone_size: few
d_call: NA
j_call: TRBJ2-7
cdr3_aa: CASSKATGRRYEQYF
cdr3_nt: TGTGCCAGCAGCAAAGCGACAGGCCGTCGCTACGAGCAGTACTTC

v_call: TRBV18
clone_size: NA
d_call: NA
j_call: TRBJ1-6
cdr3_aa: CASSPPQSNSPLHF
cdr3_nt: TGTGCCAGCTCACCACCGCAGTCTAATTCACCCCTCCACTTT

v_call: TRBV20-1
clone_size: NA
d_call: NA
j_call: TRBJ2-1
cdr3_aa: CSARDPDGNPYNVQFF
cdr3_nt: TGCAGTGCTAGAGATCCGGACGGGAACCCCTACAATGTGCAGTTCTTC

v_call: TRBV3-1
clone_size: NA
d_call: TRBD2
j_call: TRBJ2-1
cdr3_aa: CASSPPRASGYPAEKFF
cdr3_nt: TGTGCCAGCAGCCCACCTAGGGCTAGCGGCTACCCGGCGGAGAAGTTCTTC

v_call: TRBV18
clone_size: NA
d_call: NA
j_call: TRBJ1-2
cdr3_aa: CASSPPRAGSSYLF
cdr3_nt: TGTGCCAGCTCACCACCGAGGGCAGGTTCGTCATACCTCTTC

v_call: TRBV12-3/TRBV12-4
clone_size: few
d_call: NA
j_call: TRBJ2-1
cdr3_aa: CASSFGENEQFF
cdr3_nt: TGTGCCAGCAGTTTCGGGGAGAATGAGCAGTTCTTC

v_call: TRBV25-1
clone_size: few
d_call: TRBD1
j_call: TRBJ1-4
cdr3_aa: CASSIRDRGGEKLFF
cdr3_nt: TGTGCCAGCAGTATCAGGGACAGGGGAGGCGAAAAACTGTTTTTT

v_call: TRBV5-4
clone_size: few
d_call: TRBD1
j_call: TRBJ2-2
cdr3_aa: CASSPGTVTGELFF
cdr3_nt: TGTGCCAGCAGCCCCGGGACAGTCACCGGGGAGCTGTTTTTT

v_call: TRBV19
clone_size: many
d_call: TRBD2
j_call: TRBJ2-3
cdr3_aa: CASSNRAGGRGTDTQYF
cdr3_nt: TGTGCCAGTAGTAACCGGGCGGGAGGAAGAGGCACAGATACGCAGTATTTT

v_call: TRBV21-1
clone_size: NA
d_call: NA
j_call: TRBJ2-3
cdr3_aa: CASSKGRREESTDTQYF
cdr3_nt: TGTGCCAGCAGCAAAGGGAGGAGGGAGGAAAGCACAGATACGCAGTATTTT

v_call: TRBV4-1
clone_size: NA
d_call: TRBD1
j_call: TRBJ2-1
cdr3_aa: CASSQAGTGIPTVLYNEQFF
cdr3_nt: TGCGCCAGCAGCCAAGCCGGGACAGGGATACCTACGGTGCTCTACAATGAGCAGTTCTTC

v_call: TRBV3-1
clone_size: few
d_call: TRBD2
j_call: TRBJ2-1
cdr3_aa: CASSPLAGGEQFF
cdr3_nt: TGTGCCAGCAGCCCCCTAGCGGGAGGTGAGCAGTTCTTC

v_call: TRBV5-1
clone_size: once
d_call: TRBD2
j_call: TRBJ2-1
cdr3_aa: CASSFRLAGANEQFF
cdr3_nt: TGCGCCAGCAGCTTCCGACTAGCGGGAGCCAATGAGCAGTTCTTC

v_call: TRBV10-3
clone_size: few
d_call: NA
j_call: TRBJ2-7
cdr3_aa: CAISEGWGFNEQYF
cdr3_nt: TGTGCCATCAGTGAGGGTTGGGGATTCAACGAGCAGTACTTC

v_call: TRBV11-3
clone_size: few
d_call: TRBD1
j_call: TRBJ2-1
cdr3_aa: CASSLGTGTDRPVF
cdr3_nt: TGTGCCAGCAGCTTAGGTACAGGGACAGACAGGCCGGTCTTC

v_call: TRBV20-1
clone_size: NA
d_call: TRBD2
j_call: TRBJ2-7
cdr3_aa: CSATQTSGKDEQYF
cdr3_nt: TGCAGTGCTACCCAGACTAGCGGGAAGGACGAGCAGTACTTC

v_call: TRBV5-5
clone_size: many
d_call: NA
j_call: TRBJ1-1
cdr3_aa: CASTLAAGINTEAFF
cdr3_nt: TGTGCCAGCACCCTTGCCGCCGGGATCAACACTGAAGCTTTCTTT

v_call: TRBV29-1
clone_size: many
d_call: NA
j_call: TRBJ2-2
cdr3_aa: CSVTRGANTGELFF
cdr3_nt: TGCAGCGTCACCAGGGGAGCTAACACCGGGGAGCTGTTTTTT

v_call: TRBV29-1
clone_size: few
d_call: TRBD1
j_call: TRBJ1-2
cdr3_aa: CSLHGTADNGYTF
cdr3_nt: TGCAGCCTGCATGGGACAGCCGATAATGGCTACACCTTC

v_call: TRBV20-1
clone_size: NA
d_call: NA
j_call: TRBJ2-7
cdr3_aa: CSAKERTEQYF
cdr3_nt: TGCAGTGCTAAGGAACGGACCGAGCAGTACTTC

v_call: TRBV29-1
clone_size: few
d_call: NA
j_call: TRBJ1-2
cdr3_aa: CSVESLSVYGYTF
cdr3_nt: TGCAGCGTTGAATCCCTTTCCGTGTATGGCTACACCTTC

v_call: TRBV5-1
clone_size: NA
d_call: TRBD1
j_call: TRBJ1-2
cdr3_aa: CASSPREGAFGYTF
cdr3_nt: TGCGCCAGCAGCCCTAGAGAGGGGGCGTTTGGCTACACCTTC

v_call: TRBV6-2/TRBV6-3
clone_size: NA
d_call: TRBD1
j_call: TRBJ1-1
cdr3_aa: CASSPEPGGTEAFF
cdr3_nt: TGTGCCAGCAGTCCCGAACCAGGGGGCACTGAAGCTTTCTTT

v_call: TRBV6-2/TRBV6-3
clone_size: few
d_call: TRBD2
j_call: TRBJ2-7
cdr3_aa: CASSFASGVSYEQYF
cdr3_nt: TGTGCCAGCAGTTTCGCTAGCGGGGTCTCCTACGAGCAGTACTTC

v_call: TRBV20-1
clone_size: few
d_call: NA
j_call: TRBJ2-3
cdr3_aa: CSARVGVNTDTQYF
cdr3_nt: TGCAGTGCTAGAGTGGGGGTAAACACAGATACGCAGTATTTT

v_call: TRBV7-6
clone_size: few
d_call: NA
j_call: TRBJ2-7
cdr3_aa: CASSSTGQGYEQYF
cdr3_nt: TGTGCCAGCAGCTCTACAGGGCAGGGCTACGAGCAGTACTTC

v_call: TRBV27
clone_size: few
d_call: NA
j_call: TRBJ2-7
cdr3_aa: CASSLRGVRAWEQYF
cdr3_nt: TGTGCCAGCAGTTTAAGGGGGGTAAGGGCTTGGGAGCAGTACTTC

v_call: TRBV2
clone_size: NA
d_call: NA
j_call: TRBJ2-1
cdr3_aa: CASSDSGRNEQFF
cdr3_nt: TGTGCCAGCAGTGATTCGGGGAGGAATGAGCAGTTCTTC

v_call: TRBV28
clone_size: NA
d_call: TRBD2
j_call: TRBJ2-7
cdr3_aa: CASSLTSAYEQYF
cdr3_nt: TGTGCCAGCAGTTTGACTAGCGCCTACGAGCAGTACTTC

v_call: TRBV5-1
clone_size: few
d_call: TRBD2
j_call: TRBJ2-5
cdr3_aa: CASSSPLAGRSETQYF
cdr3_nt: TGCGCCAGCAGCTCCCCTCTAGCGGGGAGATCAGAGACCCAGTACTTC

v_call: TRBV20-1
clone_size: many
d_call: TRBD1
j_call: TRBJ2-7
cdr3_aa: CSACRDRGPYEQYF
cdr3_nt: TGCAGTGCTTGCCGGGACAGGGGGCCCTACGAGCAGTACTTC

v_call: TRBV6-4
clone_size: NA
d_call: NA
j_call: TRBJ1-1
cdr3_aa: CASSVERGTEAFF
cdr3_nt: TGTGCCAGCAGTGTGGAGAGGGGCACTGAAGCTTTCTTT

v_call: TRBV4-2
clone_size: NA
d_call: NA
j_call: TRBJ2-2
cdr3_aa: CASSLTSTGELFF
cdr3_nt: TGTGCCAGCAGCCTTACTTCCACCGGGGAGCTGTTTTTT

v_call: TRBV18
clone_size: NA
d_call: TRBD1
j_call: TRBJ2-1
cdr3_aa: CASSPSGTGGAYNEQFF
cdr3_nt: TGTGCCAGCTCACCCTCGGGGACAGGGGGGGCCTACAATGAGCAGTTCTTC

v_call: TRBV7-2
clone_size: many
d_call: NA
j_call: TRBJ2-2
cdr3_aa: CASSLGSGLNTGELFF
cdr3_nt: TGTGCCAGCAGCTTGGGAAGCGGGTTGAACACCGGGGAGCTGTTTTTT

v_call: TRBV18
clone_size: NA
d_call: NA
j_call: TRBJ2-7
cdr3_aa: CASSPDSLTPWEQYF
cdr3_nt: TGTGCCAGCTCACCAGACTCCCTAACCCCCTGGGAGCAGTACTTC

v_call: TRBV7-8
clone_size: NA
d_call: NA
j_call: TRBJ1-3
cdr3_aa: CASSLVGGSGNTIYF
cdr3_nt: TGTGCCAGCAGCTTAGTGGGCGGCTCTGGAAACACCATATATTTT

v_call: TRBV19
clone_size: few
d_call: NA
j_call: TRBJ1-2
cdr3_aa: CASSNMRERYGYTF
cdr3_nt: TGTGCCAGTAGTAATATGAGGGAACGCTATGGCTACACCTTC

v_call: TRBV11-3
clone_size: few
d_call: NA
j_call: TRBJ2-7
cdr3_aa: CASSFMDYEQYF
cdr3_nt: TGTGCCAGCAGCTTCATGGATTACGAGCAGTACTTC

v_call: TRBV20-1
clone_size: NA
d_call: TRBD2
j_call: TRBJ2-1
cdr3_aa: CSARGTSGRRSNEQFF
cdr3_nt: TGCAGTGCTAGGGGAACTAGCGGGCGAAGGAGCAATGAGCAGTTCTTC

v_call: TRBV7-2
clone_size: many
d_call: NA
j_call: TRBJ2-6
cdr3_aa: CASSLEGSLSGANVLTF
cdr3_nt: TGTGCCAGCAGCTTAGAAGGCAGCCTCTCTGGGGCCAACGTCCTGACTTTC

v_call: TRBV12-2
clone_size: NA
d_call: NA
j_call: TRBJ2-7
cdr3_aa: CASRLAPWDARDLTIFYEQYF
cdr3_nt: TGTGCAAGTCGCTTAGCTCCGTGGGATGCCCGGGACTTAACGATATTCTACGAGCAGTACTTC